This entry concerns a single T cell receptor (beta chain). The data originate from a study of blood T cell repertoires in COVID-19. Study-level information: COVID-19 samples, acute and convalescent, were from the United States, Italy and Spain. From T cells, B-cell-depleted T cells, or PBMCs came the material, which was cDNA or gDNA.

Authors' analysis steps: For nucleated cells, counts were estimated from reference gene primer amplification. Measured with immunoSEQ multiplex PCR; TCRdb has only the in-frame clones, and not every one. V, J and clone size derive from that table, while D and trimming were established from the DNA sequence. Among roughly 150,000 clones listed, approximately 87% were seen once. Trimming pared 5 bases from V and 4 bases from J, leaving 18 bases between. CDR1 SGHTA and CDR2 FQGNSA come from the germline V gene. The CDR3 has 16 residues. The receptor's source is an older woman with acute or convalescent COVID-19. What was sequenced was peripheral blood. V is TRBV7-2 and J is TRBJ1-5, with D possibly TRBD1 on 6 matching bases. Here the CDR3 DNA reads TGTGCCAGCAGCCCTCCAAAGCAGGGGTCAAATCAGCCCCAGCATTTT. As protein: CASSPPKQGSNQPQHF.